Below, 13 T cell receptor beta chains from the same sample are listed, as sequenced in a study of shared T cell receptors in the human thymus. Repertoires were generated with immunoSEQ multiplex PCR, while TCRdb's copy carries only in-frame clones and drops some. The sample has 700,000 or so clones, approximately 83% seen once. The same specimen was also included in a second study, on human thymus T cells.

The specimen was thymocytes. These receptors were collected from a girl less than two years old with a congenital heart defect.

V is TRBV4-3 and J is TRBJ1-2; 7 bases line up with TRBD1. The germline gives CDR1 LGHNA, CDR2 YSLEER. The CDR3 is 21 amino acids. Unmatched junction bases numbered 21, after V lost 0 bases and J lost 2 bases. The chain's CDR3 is CASSQDSNPGQTPISNYGYTF. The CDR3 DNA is TGCGCCAGCAGCCAAGACTCCAATCCGGGACAGACGCCAATTTCGAACTATGGCTACACCTTC.

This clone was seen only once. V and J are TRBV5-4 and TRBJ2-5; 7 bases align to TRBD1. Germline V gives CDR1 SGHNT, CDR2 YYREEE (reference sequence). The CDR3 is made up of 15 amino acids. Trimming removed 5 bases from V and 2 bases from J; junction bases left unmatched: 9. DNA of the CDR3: TGTGCCAGCAGTTCGACAGGGTCAATTCAAGAGACCCAGTACTTC. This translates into CASSSTGSIQETQYF.

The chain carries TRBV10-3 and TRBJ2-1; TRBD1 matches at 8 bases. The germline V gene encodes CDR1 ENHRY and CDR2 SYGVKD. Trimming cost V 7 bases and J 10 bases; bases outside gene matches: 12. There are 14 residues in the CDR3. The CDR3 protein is CAIKIDRGGGEQFF. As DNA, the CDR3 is TGTGCCATCAAAATCGACAGGGGAGGTGGCGAGCAGTTCTTC.

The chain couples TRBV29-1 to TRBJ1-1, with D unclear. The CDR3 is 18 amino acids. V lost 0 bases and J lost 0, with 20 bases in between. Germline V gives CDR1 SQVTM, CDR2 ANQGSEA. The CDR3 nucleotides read TGCAGCGTTGAAGAGGGTGGGCGGCTGCGCGGGGTGAACACTGAAGCTTTCTTT. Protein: CSVEEGGRLRGVNTEAFF.

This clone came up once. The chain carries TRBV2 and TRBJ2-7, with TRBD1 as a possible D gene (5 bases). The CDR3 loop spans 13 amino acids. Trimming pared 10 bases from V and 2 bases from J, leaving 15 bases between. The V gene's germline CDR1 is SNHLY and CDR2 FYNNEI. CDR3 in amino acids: CATQRTDTYEQYF. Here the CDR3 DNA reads TGTGCCACACAAAGGACGGACACCTACGAGCAGTACTTC.

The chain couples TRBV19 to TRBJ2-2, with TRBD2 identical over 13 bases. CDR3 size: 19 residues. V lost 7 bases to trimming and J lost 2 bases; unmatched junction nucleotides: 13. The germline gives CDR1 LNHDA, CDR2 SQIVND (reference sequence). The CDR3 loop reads CASTPGRTSGGPNTGELFF. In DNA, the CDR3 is TGTGCCAGTACCCCTGGGAGGACTAGCGGGGGCCCAAACACCGGGGAGCTGTTTTTT.

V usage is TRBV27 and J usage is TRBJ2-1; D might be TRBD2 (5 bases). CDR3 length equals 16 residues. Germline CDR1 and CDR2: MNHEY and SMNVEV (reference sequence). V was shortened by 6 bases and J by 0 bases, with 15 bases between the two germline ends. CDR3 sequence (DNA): TGTGCCAGCAGCCCCTCGGACGGGGACTCCTACAATGAGCAGTTCTTC. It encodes CASSPSDGDSYNEQFF.

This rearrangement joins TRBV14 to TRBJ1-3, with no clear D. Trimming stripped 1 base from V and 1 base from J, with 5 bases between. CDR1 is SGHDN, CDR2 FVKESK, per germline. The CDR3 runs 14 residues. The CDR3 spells CASSQGGSGNTIYF. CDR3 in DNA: TGTGCCAGCAGCCAAGGAGGTTCTGGAAACACCATATATTTT.

CDR3 residues: CASSLAVYRLAGVWTDTQYF. CDR3 in DNA: TGTGCCAGCAGCTTAGCGGTATATCGACTAGCGGGGGTATGGACAGATACGCAGTATTTT. J is TRBJ2-3 and V is TRBV7-2; 12 bases are a match to TRBD2. Per the germline V gene, CDR1 is SGHTA and CDR2 is FQGNSA. The CDR3 is 20 amino acids. The J segment lost 3 bases and the V segment lost 0 bases, leaving 13 bases of the junction unmatched.

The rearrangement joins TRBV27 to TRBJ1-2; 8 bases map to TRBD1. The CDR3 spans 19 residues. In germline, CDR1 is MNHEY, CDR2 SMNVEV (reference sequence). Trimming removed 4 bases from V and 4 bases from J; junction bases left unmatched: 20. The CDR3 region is CASSSRSRTGQTPLYGYTF. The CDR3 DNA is TGTGCCAGCAGTTCCCGGTCCCGGACAGGGCAAACCCCTCTCTATGGCTACACCTTC.

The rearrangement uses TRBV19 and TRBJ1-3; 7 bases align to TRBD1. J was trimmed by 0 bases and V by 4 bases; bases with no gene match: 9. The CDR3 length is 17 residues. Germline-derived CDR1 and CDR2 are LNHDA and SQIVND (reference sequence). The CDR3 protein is CASSTFSTGNSGNTIYF. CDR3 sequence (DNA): TGTGCCAGTAGTACCTTTTCGACAGGGAACTCTGGAAACACCATATATTTT.

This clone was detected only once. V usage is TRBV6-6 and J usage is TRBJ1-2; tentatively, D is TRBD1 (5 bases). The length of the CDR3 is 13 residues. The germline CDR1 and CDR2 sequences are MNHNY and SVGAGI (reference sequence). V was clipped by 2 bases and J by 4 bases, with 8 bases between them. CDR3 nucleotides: TGTGCCAGCAGTTACGACAGCCGCTATGGCTACACCTTC. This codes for CASSYDSRYGYTF.

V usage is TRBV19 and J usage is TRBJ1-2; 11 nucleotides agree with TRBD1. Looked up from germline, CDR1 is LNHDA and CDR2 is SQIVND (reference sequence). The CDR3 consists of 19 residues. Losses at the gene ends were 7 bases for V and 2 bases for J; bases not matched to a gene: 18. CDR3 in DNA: TGTGCCAGTACTACTCAAAACAGGGGACAGGGGGATACCAACTATGGCTACACCTTC. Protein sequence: CASTTQNRGQGDTNYGYTF.